These T cell receptor beta chains were read from a single sample in a study of OX40 agonist ivuxolimab in advanced cancers. Produced via immunoSEQ multiplex PCR; TCRdb's table is partial and in-frame only. Here the sample spans about 48,000 clones, around 84% being singletons. This specimen was CD4+ or CD8+ T cells sorted from blood, taken in a trial of the OX40 agonist ivuxolimab. These receptors originate from an adult with an advanced solid tumor such as melanoma, head and neck, liver or kidney cancer. Each CDR3 is given with its conserved first and last residue. The order of the fields is J gene, clone size, V gene, D gene, CDR3 protein, CDR3 DNA. The D gene is left open where the match is weak. Clone sizes are given selectively: once, few, many, or a class where the clone is expanded.

TRBJ1-2	few	TRBV27	TRBD1	CASSAQQGREGYTF	TGTGCCAGCAGTGCGCAACAGGGGAGGGAAGGCTACACCTTC
TRBJ2-3	-	TRBV11-2	-	CASNRVQHIDTQYF	TGTGCCAGCAATCGGGTACAGCACATCGATACGCAGTATTTT
TRBJ2-7	-	TRBV5-6	-	CASSWDYEQYF	TGTGCCAGCAGCTGGGACTACGAGCAGTACTTC
TRBJ2-3	-	TRBV2	-	CASSEAGPVSTDTQYF	TGTGCCAGCAGTGAAGCGGGACCGGTAAGCACAGATACGCAGTATTTT
TRBJ2-1	-	TRBV5-1	TRBD1	CASRKGQGNEQFF	TGCGCCAGCAGAAAGGGACAGGGCAATGAGCAGTTCTTC
TRBJ2-7	-	TRBV19	-	CASSIEAPGVHCSEQYF	TGTGCCAGTAGTATAGAGGCGCCCGGGGTCCACTGCTCCGAGCAGTACTTC
TRBJ2-7	-	TRBV4-2	-	CASSQRTEMAVGLYEQYF	TGTGCCAGCAGCCAGAGGACGGAAATGGCAGTGGGACTTTACGAGCAGTACTTC
TRBJ2-7	-	TRBV14	-	CASSQDLERLEQYF	TGTGCCAGCAGCCAAGATCTGGAGCGCCTGGAGCAGTACTTC
TRBJ1-3	-	TRBV14	-	CASSKPSSGNTIYF	TGTGCCAGCAGCAAGCCTAGCTCTGGAAACACCATATATTTT
TRBJ1-1	-	TRBV6-1	-	CASNIYTEAFF	TGTGCCAGCAACATCTACACTGAAGCTTTCTTT
TRBJ2-7	-	TRBV6-6	-	CASSSPEAYEQYF	TGTGCCAGCAGTTCCCCGGAAGCCTACGAGCAGTACTTC
TRBJ2-3	-	TRBV7-3	TRBD2	CASSFEGAGATDTQYF	TGTGCCAGCAGCTTTGAGGGAGCGGGAGCCACAGATACGCAGTATTTT
TRBJ2-3	-	TRBV5-6	TRBD2	CASSLGLADTDTQYF	TGTGCCAGCAGCTTAGGACTAGCGGACACAGATACGCAGTATTTT
TRBJ2-5	once	TRBV6-5	-	CASSSPRSVQETQYF	TGTGCCAGCAGTTCCCCTAGGAGCGTCCAAGAGACCCAGTACTTC
TRBJ1-3	-	TRBV7-9	-	CASSRSGNTIYF	TGTGCCAGCAGCCGCTCTGGAAACACCATATATTTT